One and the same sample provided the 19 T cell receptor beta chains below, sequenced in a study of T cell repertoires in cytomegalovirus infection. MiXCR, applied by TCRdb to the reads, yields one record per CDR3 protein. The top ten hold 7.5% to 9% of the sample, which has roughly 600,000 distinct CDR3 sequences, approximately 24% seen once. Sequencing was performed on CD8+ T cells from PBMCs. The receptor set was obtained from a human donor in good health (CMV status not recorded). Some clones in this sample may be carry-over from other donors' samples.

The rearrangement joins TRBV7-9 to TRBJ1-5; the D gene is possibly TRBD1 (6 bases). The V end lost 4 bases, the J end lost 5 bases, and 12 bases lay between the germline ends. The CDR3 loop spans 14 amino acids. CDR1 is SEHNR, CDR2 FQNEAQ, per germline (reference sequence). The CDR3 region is CASSSGQSYQPQHF. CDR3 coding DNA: TGTGCCAGCAGCTCGGGACAAAGTTATCAGCCCCAGCATTTT.

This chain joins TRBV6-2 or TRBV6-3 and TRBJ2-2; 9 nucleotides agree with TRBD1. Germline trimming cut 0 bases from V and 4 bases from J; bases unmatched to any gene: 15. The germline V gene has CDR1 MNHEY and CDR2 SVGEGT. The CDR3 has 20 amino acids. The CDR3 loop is CASSYSRTLDRGRSTGELFF. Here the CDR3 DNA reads TGTGCCAGCAGTTACTCGAGGACCTTGGACAGGGGAAGGAGCACCGGGGAGCTGTTTTTT.

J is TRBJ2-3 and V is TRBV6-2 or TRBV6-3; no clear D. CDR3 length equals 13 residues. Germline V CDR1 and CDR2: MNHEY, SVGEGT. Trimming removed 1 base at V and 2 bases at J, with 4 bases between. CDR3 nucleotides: TGTGCCAGCAGTTACTTCCCCACAGATACGCAGTATTTT. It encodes CASSYFPTDTQYF.

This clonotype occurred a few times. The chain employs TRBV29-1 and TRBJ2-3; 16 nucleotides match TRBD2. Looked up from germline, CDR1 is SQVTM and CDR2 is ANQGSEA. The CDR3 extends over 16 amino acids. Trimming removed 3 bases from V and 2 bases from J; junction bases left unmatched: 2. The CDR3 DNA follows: TGCAGCGTTGAGGGGACTAGCGGGGGGGCCACAGATACGCAGTATTTT. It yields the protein CSVEGTSGGATDTQYF.

DNA for the CDR3: TGCAGTGCTAGAGATGTCAGGGTACTGGATACGCAGTATTTT. This translates into CSARDVRVLDTQYF. The chain has TRBV20-1 and TRBJ2-3; a weak D match, TRBD1 (5 bases). CDR1 is DFQATT, CDR2 SNEGSKA, per germline (reference sequence). V dropped 0 bases and J dropped 6 bases, with 13 bases sitting between them. The CDR3 has 14 amino acids.

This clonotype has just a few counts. CDR3 nucleotide sequence: TGCGCCAGCAGCCAAGGATTGGGTCGAGAGACCCAGTACTTC. As protein: CASSQGLGRETQYF. This chain links TRBV4-1 with TRBJ2-5, with unresolved D. CDR1 and CDR2 from the germline V gene are MGHRA and YSYEKL. The CDR3 runs 14 residues. The ends were cut back, 1 base at V and 4 bases at J, with 10 bases in the middle.

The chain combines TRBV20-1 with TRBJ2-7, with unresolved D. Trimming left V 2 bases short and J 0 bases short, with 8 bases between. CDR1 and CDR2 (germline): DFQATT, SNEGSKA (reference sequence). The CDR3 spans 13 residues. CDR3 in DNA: TGCAGTGCTAGACCAGACTTCTCCTACGAGCAGTACTTC. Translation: CSARPDFSYEQYF.

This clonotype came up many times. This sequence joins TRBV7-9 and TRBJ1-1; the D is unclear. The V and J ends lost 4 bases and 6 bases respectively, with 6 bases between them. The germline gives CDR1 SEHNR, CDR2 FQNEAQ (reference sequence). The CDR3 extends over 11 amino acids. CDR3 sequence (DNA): TGTGCCAGCAGCTCTCAGCCTGAAGCTTTCTTT. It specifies CASSSQPEAFF. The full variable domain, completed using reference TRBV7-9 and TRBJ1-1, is DTGVSQNPRHKITKRGQNVTFRCDPISEHNRLYWYRQTLGQGPEFLTYFQNEAQLEKSRLLSDRFSAERPKGSFSTLEIQRTEQGDSAMYLCASSSQPEAFFGQGTRLTVV.

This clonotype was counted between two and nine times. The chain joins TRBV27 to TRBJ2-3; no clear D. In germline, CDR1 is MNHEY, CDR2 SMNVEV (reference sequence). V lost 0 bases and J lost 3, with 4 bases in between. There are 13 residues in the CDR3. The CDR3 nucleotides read TGTGCCAGCAGTTTATCGATGACAGATACGCAGTATTTT. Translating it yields CASSLSMTDTQYF.

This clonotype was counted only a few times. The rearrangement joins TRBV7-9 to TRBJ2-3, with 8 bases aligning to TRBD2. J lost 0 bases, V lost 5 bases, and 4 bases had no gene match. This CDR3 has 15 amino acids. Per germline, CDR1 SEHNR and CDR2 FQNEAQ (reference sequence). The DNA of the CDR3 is TGTGCCAGCAGCCCCGTAGCGGGGAGCACAGATACGCAGTATTTT. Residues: CASSPVAGSTDTQYF.

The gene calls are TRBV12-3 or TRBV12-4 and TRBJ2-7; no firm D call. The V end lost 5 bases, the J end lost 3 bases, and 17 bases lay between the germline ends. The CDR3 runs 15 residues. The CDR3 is CASSAQDHKDYEQYF. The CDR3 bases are TGTGCCAGCAGTGCTCAAGACCACAAGGACTACGAGCAGTACTTC.

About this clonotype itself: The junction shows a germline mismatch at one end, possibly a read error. This CDR3 is CAGSSPTVRGGQITDTQYF. CDR3 in DNA: TGTGCCGGCAGCTCCCCCACAGTTCGTGGGGGGCAGATCACAGATACGCAGTATTTT. The chain links TRBV7-2 to TRBJ2-3; D tentatively reads TRBD1 or TRBD2 (6 bases each). This CDR3 has 19 residues. Germline V gives CDR1 SGHTA, CDR2 FQGNSA.

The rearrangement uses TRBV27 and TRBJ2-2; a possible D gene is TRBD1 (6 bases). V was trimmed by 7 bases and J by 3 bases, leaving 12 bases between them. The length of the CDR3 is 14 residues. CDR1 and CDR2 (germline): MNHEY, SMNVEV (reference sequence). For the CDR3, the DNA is TGTGCCAGCAACACCGGGACATACACCGGGGAGCTGTTTTTT. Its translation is CASNTGTYTGELFF.

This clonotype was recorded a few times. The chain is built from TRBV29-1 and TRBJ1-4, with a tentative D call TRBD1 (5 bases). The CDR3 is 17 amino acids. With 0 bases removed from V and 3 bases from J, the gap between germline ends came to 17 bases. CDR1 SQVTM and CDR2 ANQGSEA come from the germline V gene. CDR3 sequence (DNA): TGCAGCGTTGAAGACGGGGCAGGCCCTCCCCCTAATGAAAAACTGTTTTTT. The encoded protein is CSVEDGAGPPPNEKLFF.

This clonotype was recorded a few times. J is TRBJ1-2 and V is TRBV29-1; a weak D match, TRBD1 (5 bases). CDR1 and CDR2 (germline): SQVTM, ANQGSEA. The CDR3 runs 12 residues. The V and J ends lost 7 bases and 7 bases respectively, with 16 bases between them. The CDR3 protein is CSAPGLLGGYTF. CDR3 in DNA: TGCAGCGCCCCGGGACTCCTAGGTGGCTACACCTTC.

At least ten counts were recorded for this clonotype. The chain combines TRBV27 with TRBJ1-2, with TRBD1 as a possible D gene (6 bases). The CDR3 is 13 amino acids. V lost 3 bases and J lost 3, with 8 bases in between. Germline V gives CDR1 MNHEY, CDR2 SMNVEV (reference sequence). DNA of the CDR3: TGTGCCAGCAGTTTTGGGGGCCACTATGGCTACACCTTC. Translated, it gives CASSFGGHYGYTF.

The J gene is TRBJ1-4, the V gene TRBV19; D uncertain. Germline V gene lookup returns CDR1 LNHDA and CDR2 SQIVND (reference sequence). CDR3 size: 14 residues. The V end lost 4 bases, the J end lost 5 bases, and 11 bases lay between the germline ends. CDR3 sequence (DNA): TGTGCCAGTAGTACACACGAAAGGAATGAAAAACTGTTTTTT. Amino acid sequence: CASSTHERNEKLFF.

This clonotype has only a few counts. CDR3 residues: CASSLVGVGSPLHF. The CDR3 DNA sequence: TGTGCCAGCAGCTTAGTAGGGGTTGGGTCACCCCTCCACTTT. This chain connects TRBV7-9 to TRBJ1-6; D is possibly TRBD1 (5 bases). Germline V gene sequence: CDR1 SEHNR, CDR2 FQNEAQ (reference sequence). Trimming removed 1 base from V and 10 bases from J, with 11 bases in between. This CDR3 spans 14 amino acids.

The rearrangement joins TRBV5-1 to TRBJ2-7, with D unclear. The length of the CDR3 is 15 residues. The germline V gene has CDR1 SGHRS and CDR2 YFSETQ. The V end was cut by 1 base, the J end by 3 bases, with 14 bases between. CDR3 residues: CASSLIGLVDYEQYV. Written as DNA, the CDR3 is TGCGCCAGCAGCTTGATCGGTCTTGTAGACTACGAGCAGTACGTC.